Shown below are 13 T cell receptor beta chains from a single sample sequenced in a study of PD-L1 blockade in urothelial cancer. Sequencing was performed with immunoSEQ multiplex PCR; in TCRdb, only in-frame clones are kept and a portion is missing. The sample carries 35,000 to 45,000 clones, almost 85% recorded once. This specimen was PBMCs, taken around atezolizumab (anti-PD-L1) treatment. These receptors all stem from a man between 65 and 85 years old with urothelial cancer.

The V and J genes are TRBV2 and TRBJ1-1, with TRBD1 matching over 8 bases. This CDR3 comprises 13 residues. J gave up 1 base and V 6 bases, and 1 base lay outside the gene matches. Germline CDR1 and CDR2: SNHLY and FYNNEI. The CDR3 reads CASRDRGNTEAFF. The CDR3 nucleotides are TGTGCCAGCAGAGACAGGGGGAACACTGAAGCTTTCTTT.

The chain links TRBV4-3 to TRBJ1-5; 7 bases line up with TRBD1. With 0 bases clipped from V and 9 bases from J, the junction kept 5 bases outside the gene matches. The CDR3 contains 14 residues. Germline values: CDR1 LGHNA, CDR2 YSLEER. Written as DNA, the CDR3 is TGCGCCAGCAGCCAAGAGAGGGGGCTGGGGCCCCAGCATTTT. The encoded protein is CASSQERGLGPQHF.

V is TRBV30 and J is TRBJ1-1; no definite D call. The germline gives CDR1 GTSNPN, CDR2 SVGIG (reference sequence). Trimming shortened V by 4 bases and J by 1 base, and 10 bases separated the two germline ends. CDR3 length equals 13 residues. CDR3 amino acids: CAWTGLRNTEAFF. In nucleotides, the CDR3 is TGTGCCTGGACTGGCTTAAGGAACACTGAAGCTTTCTTT.

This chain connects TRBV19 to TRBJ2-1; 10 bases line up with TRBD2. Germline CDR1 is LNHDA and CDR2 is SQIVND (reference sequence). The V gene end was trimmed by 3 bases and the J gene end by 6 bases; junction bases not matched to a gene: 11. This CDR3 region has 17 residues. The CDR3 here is CASSIKFKSGRANEQFF. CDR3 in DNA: TGTGCCAGTAGTATTAAGTTCAAGAGCGGGAGGGCCAATGAGCAGTTCTTC. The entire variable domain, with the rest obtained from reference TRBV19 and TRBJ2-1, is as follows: DGGITQSPKYLFRKEGQNVTLSCEQNLNHDAMYWYRQDPGQGLRLIYYSQIVNDFQKGDIAEGYSVSREKKESFPLTVTSAQKNPTAFYLCASSIKFKSGRANEQFFGPGTRLTVL.

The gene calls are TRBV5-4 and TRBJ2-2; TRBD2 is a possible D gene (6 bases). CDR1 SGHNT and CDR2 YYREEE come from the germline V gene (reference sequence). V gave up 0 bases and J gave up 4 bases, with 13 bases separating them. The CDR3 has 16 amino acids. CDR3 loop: CASSLAAGLRTGELFF. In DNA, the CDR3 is TGTGCCAGCAGCTTGGCCGCGGGGCTCCGCACCGGGGAGCTGTTTTTT.

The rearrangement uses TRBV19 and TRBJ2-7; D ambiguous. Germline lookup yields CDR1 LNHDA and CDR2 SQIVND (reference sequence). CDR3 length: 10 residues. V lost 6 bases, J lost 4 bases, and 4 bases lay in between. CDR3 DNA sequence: TGTGCCAGTAGCAGATACGAGCAGTACTTC. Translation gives CASSRYEQYF.

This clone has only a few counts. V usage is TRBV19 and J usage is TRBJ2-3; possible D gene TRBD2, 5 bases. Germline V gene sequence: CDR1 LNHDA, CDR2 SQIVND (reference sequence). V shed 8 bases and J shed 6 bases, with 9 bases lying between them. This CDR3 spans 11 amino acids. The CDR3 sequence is CASGGSDTQYF. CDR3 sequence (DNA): TGTGCCAGTGGAGGTTCGGATACGCAGTATTTT.

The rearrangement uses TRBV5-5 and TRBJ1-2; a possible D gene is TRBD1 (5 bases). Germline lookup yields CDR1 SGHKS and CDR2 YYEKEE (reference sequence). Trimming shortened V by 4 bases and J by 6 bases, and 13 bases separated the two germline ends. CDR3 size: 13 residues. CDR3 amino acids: CASSENQGNGYTF. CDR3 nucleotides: TGTGCCAGCAGCGAAAATCAGGGAAATGGCTACACCTTC.

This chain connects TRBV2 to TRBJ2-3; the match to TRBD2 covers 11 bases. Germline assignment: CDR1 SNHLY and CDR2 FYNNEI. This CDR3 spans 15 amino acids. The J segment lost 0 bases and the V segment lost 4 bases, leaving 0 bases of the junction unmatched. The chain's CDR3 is CASSGTSGSTDTQYF. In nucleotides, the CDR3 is TGTGCCAGCAGTGGGACTAGCGGGAGCACAGATACGCAGTATTTT.

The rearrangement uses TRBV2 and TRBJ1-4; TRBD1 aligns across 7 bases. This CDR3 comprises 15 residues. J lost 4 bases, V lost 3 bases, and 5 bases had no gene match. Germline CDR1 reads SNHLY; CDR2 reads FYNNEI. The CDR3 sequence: CASSDPQGFNEKLFF. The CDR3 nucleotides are TGTGCCAGCAGTGACCCACAGGGGTTTAATGAAAAACTGTTTTTT.

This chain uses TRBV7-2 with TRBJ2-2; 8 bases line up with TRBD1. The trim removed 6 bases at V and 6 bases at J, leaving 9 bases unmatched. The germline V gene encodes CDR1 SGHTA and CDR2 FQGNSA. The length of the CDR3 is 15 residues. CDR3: CASSFRTGWAGELFF. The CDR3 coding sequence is TGTGCCAGCAGTTTCCGGACAGGGTGGGCCGGGGAGCTGTTTTTT.

CDR3 nucleotides: TGTGCCAGCAGCTTAGTTTGGGAGAATCTAGAGACCCAGTACTTC. Amino acids: CASSLVWENLETQYF. The rearrangement uses TRBV7-6 and TRBJ2-5; possibly TRBD2 for D (5 bases). Trimming took 1 base from V and 4 from J, leaving 13 bases between them. Germline CDR1 reads SGHVS; CDR2 reads FNYEAQ. This CDR3 has 15 amino acids.

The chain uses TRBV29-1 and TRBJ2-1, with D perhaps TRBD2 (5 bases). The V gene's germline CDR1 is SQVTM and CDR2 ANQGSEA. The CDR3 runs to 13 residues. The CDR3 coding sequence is TGCAGTGCCCGAGGGCAGATCAGCAATGAGCAGTTCTTC. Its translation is CSARGQISNEQFF.